These 17 T cell receptor beta chains came from one sample sequenced in a study of blood T cell repertoires in COVID-19. Using immunoSEQ multiplex PCR, the repertoire was profiled, and TCRdb retains in-frame clones only, with some absent. Of about 120,000 clones listed, around three quarters are singletons. Sample: peripheral blood. The origin of the receptors is a man in his sixties or seventies with acute or convalescent COVID-19.

CDR3 region: CASSPGTGFYNEQFF. DNA of the CDR3: TGTGCCAGCAGCCCAGGGACAGGATTCTACAATGAGCAGTTCTTC. The rearrangement links TRBV4-2 to TRBJ2-1, with TRBD1 matching 8 bases. The CDR3 extends over 15 amino acids. The V and J ends lost 4 bases and 3 bases, in that order; junction bases with no gene match: 5. Germline loops: CDR1 LGHNA, CDR2 YNFKEQ.

V and J are TRBV28 and TRBJ1-5, with TRBD1 identical over 8 bases. The CDR3 is 14 amino acids. CDR1 and CDR2 (germline): MDHEN, SYDVKM. With 4 bases clipped from V and 7 bases from J, the junction kept 6 bases outside the gene matches. The DNA of the CDR3 is TGTGCCAGCAGTTCCGGGACAGGCACCCAGCCCCAGCATTTT. As protein: CASSSGTGTQPQHF.

The chain recombines TRBV15 with TRBJ2-1; TRBD2 matches at 7 bases. V lost 0 bases and J lost 1; bases outside the gene matches: 0. From germline, CDR1 is LNHNV and CDR2 YYDKDF (reference sequence). The CDR3 length is 15 residues. CDR3 in DNA: TGTGCCACCAGCAGAGAGGGGGGGTCCTACAATGAGCAGTTCTTC. Protein: CATSREGGSYNEQFF.

The chain employs TRBV7-2 and TRBJ1-5; TRBD1 matches 7 bases. The trim removed 5 bases at V and 4 bases at J, leaving 8 bases unmatched. The CDR3 sequence is 15 residues long. Germline CDR1 SGHTA, CDR2 FQGNSA. DNA for the CDR3: TGTGCCAGCAGCCCCTCGGGACAGAGGAATCAGCCCCAGCATTTT. Translated, it gives CASSPSGQRNQPQHF.

This clone appeared a few times. V and J are TRBV6-6 and TRBJ1-5; TRBD1 matches at 9 bases. The ends lost 6 bases at V and 2 bases at J; junction bases unmatched: 2. The CDR3 is made up of 14 amino acids. Germline CDR1 reads MNHNY; CDR2 reads SVGAGI (reference sequence). CDR3 coding DNA: TGTGCCAGCAGCCGGGACAGGGGCAATCAGCCCCAGCATTTT. Amino acids: CASSRDRGNQPQHF.

In this sample, this clone turned up once. J is TRBJ2-5 and V is TRBV4-1; the D gene is possibly TRBD2 (5 bases). Deletions cut 4 bases from V and 1 base from J, with 22 bases between. Germline V gene data show CDR1 as MGHRA and CDR2 as YSYEKL. This CDR3 comprises 18 residues. For the CDR3, the DNA is TGCGCCAGCAGCCTTGGAGGAGGCTTCCCAACCCCCCAAGAGACCCAGTACTTC. It specifies CASSLGGGFPTPQETQYF.

The V and J genes are TRBV11-2 and TRBJ2-7, with D perhaps TRBD1 (5 bases). Between the trimmed V and J ends, which lost 0 bases and 2 bases, there was a span of 11 bases. The CDR3 runs 15 residues. From germline, CDR1 is SGHAT and CDR2 FQNNGV. DNA for the CDR3: TGTGCCAGCAGCTTAGATTTAGGGGCGGCCTACGAGCAGTACTTC. Protein: CASSLDLGAAYEQYF. Full variable domain (missing parts from reference TRBV11-2 and TRBJ2-7): EAGVAQSPRYKIIEKRQSVAFWCNPISGHATLYWYQQILGQGPKLLIQFQNNGVVDDSQLPKDRFSAERLKGVDSTLKIQPAKLEDSAVYLCASSLDLGAAYEQYFGPGTRLTVT.

The chain links TRBV11-1 to TRBJ2-5; 10 positions agree with TRBD2. The germline V gene has CDR1 SGHAT and CDR2 FQDESV (reference sequence). This CDR3 region has 15 residues. Trimming removed 5 bases from V and 2 bases from J; junction bases left unmatched: 5. DNA of the CDR3: TGTGCCAGCAGCCGAGCGGGAGGGCCTCAAGAGACCCAGTACTTC. Translation: CASSRAGGPQETQYF.

The chain joins TRBV4-1 to TRBJ1-2, with 8 bases aligning to TRBD1. After removal of 3 bases from V and 7 bases from J, the junction contained 10 bases not matched to a gene. Germline CDR1 is MGHRA and CDR2 is YSYEKL. CDR3 length: 15 amino acids. The DNA for the CDR3 is TGCGCCAGCAGCCAGGACGGACAGGGTACTGCTGGCTACACCTTC. Translated, it gives CASSQDGQGTAGYTF.

The chain joins TRBV7-9 to TRBJ2-7; TRBD2 agrees at 13 bases. This CDR3 spans 16 amino acids. Per germline, CDR1 SEHNR and CDR2 FQNEAQ (reference sequence). V gave up 5 bases and J gave up 3 bases; unmatched junction bases: 7. The CDR3 sequence is CASSKQGTSGIYEQYF. The CDR3, as DNA: TGTGCCAGCAGCAAGCAAGGGACTAGCGGGATCTACGAGCAGTACTTC.

This rearrangement joins TRBV11-3 to TRBJ2-3, with 15 nucleotides matching TRBD2. The J segment lost 5 bases and the V segment lost 7 bases, leaving 7 bases of the junction unmatched. This CDR3 has 16 residues. From germline, CDR1 is SGHNT and CDR2 YENEEA. This chain's CDR3 is CASTTGLAGGEDTQYF. In DNA form, the CDR3 reads TGTGCCAGCACCACCGGACTAGCGGGAGGGGAAGATACGCAGTATTTT.

The table lists this clone with a count of one. The chain combines TRBV19 with TRBJ2-7, with a possible D match to TRBD2 (6 bases). Germline V gene sequence: CDR1 LNHDA, CDR2 SQIVND (reference sequence). Deletions cut 1 base from V and 2 bases from J, with 15 bases between. CDR3 size: 16 residues. CDR3 protein: CASSIGLGVETYEQYF. The CDR3 DNA reads as TGTGCCAGTAGTATAGGACTAGGAGTTGAGACCTACGAGCAGTACTTC. Together with reference TRBV19 and TRBJ2-7, the CDR3 gives the full variable domain: DGGITQSPKYLFRKEGQNVTLSCEQNLNHDAMYWYRQDPGQGLRLIYYSQIVNDFQKGDIAEGYSVSREKKESFPLTVTSAQKNPTAFYLCASSIGLGVETYEQYFGPGTRLTVT.

The chain employs TRBV11-2 and TRBJ1-2, with a possible D match to TRBD1 (6 bases). V was clipped by 4 bases and J by 8 bases, with 17 bases between them. Germline CDR1 SGHAT, CDR2 FQNNGV. The CDR3 is made up of 14 amino acids. The CDR3 coding sequence is TGTGCCAGCAGCTCGGCCCCACAGGGCTACGGCTACACCTTC. Its translation: CASSSAPQGYGYTF.

This chain uses TRBV28 with TRBJ2-2; no firm D call. V was pared by 8 bases and J by 4 bases, with 11 bases between. This CDR3 is 13 amino acids long. Germline CDR1 MDHEN, CDR2 SYDVKM. The chain's CDR3 is CASGSGFTGELFF. CDR3 in DNA: TGTGCCAGCGGTTCCGGGTTCACCGGGGAGCTGTTTTTT.

V is TRBV12-3 or TRBV12-4 and J is TRBJ1-2; D is unresolved. The CDR3 has 12 residues. V was cut by 3 bases and J by 8 bases, with 10 bases left in between. The chain's CDR3 is CASSFSEWGYTF. In DNA, the CDR3 is TGTGCCAGCAGTTTCTCGGAGTGGGGCTACACCTTC.

This clone was observed once. The chain is built from TRBV18 and TRBJ1-1; 8 positions match TRBD1. V lost 1 base, J lost 0 bases, and 4 bases stayed unmatched. The CDR3 runs to 16 residues. CDR1 is KGHSH and CDR2 is LQKENI in the germline V gene. The CDR3 DNA reads TGTGCCAGCTCACCACTACAGGGGGGGATGAACACTGAAGCTTTCTTT. It specifies CASSPLQGGMNTEAFF. Full variable domain (outside the CDR3, taken from reference TRBV18 and TRBJ1-1): NAGVMQNPRHLVRRRGQEARLRCSPMKGHSHVYWYRQLPEEGLKFMVYLQKENIIDESGMPKERFSAEFPKEGPSILRIQQVVRGDSAAYFCASSPLQGGMNTEAFFGQGTRLTVV.

The genes are TRBV28 and TRBJ2-2; no clear D gene. V was trimmed by 6 bases and J by 3 bases, leaving 8 bases between them. The CDR3 is 13 amino acids. Germline-derived CDR1 and CDR2 are MDHEN and SYDVKM. For the CDR3, the DNA is TGTGCCAGCAGCCCCCAGGACACCGGGGAGCTGTTTTTT. It translates to CASSPQDTGELFF.